The clone carrying this TCR beta chain was picked up a small number of times. No antigen is known for it. This sample was taken from a study of T cells in Graves' hyperthyroidism and ophthalmopathy. Graves' hyperthyroidism without ophthalmopathy progression within 18 months was termed stable. From RNA transcripts, TCR beta CDR3 regions were amplified. With the HTBI primer set, the TCR CDR3 went through a first round of RT-PCR. TCRdb independently ran MiXCR on the multiplex PCR reads; one entry per CDR3 protein. The sample shows 350,000 to 400,000 distinct CDR3 sequences, 15% of them seen only once. Germline values: CDR1 SGHAT, CDR2 FQNNGV. V was trimmed by 0 bases and J by 0 bases, leaving 8 bases between them. The CDR3 is made up of 15 amino acids. Study results and limitations: Onset of ophthalmopathy came a median about 6.5 months after the model predicted it.

The sequence was collected from a woman aged 30 to 39 with Graves' hyperthyroidism. The sequenced sample consisted of blood. V gene TRBV11-2 combines with J gene TRBJ1-1; D ambiguous. CDR3 sequence reads: CASSLDRTMNTEAFF. Written as DNA, the CDR3 is TGTGCCAGCAGCTTAGACAGAACAATGAACACTGAAGCTTTCTTT.